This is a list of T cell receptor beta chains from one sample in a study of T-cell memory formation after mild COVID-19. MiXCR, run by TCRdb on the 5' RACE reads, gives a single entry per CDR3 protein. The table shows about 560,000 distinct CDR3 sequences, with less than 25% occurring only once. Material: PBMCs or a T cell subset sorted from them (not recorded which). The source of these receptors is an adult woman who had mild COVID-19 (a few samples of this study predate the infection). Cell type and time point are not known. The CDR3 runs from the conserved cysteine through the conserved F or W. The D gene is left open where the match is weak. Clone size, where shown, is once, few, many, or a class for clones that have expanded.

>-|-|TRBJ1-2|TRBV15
TGTGCCACCAGCAGAGACAGAGCCGGGACCGAGAAGGGCTACACCTTC
CATSRDRAGTEKGYTF
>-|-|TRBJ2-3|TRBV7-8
TGTGCCAGCAGCTTAGGACAGACACTCACAGATACGCAGTATTTT
CASSLGQTLTDTQYF
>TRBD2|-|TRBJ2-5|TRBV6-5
TGTGCCAGCAGTCGGGGACTAGGTCGGTCAGAGACCCAGTACTTC
CASSRGLGRSETQYF
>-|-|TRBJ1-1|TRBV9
TGTGCCAGCAGCGAACATGGGGGCAACGCTTTCTTT
CASSEHGGNAFF
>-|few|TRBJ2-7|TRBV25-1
TGTGCCAGCACAACTGGGGGGAGGCAGGTCGGGCAGTACTTC
CASTTGGRQVGQYF
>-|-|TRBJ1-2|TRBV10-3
TGTGCCATCTGGGGAAACAACTATGGCTACACCTTC
CAIWGNNYGYTF
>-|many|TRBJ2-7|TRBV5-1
TGCGCCAGCAGCTTGGCCGGCGGAGCCTACGAGCAGTACTTC
CASSLAGGAYEQYF
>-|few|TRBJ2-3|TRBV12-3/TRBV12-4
TGTGCCAGCAGTTCCCAGCGGAGATTCACAGATACGCAGTATTTT
CASSSQRRFTDTQYF
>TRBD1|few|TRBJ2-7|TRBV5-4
TGTGCCAGCAGTTCGGCAACAGGGGGCGAGTACGAGCAGTACTTC
CASSSATGGEYEQYF
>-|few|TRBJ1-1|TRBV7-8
TGTGCCAGCAGCCTGGAGGGTTATAGGGGTCCGAACACTGAAGCTTTCTTT
CASSLEGYRGPNTEAFF
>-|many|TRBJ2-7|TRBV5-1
TGCGCCAGCAGCTCGGACTTGCTTAGCTCCTACGAGCAGTACTTC
CASSSDLLSSYEQYF
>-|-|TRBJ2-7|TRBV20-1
TGCAGTGCTAGAGCACAGGAGGGGGTGGATCTCGAGCAGTACTTC
CSARAQEGVDLEQYF
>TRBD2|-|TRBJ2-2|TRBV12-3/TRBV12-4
TGTGCCAGCAGGCCGACTAGCGGGGCTACCGGGGAGCTGTTTTTT
CASRPTSGATGELFF
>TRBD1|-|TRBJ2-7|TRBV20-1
TGCAGTGCTAGAGTACAGGGGGCCAGCTCCTACGAGCAGTACTTC
CSARVQGASSYEQYF
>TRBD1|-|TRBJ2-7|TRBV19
TGTGCCAGTAGTACCAGACAGGGGTTAACGTACGAGCAGTACTTC
CASSTRQGLTYEQYF
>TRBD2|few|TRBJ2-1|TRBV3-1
TGTGCCAGCAGAGGAGCGGGGGGGTTTTACAATGAGCAGTTCTTC
CASRGAGGFYNEQFF
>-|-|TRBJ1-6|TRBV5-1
TGCGCCAGCAGAGAAGGCGGGGCCTCATATTCACCCCTCCACTTT
CASREGGASYSPLHF
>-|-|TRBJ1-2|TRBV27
TGTGCCAGCACCACGACCGGGGGGCCCTTTGGCTACACCTTC
CASTTTGGPFGYTF
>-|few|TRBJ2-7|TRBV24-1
TGTGCCACGCGAGGAATTTTTGAGGGGCGCCGCTCCTACGAGCAGTACTTC
CATRGIFEGRRSYEQYF
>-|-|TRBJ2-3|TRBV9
TGTGCCAGCAGCGCCACCCTCACTAGGAGCACGCAGTATTTT
CASSATLTRSTQYF
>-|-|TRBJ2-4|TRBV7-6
TGTGCCAGCAGCTTACGTGGGGCCAGGCCGGGAGACATTCAGTACTTC
CASSLRGARPGDIQYF
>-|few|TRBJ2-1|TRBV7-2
TGTGCCAGCAGTTTAACCGGGACAAGCCAATTCAATGAGCAGTTCTTC
CASSLTGTSQFNEQFF
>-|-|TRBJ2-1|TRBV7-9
TGTGCCAGCAGCCCCCAGACAGCGAATGAGCAGTTCTTC
CASSPQTANEQFF
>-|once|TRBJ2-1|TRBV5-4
TGTGCCAGCAGCTTCAGCGTTTACTCCCCTTGGGGCAATGAGCAGTTCTTC
CASSFSVYSPWGNEQFF
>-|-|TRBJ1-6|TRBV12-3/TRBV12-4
TGTGCCAGCAATTGGGGGGGGAATTCACCCCTCCACTTT
CASNWGGNSPLHF
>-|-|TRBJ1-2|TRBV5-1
TGCGCCAGCACCGATAATCCAGGCACCGGCTACACCTTC
CASTDNPGTGYTF
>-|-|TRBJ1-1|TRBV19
TGTGCCAGTAGTTCACCAGGGTCCGGGGCGCAGTTT
CASSSPGSGAQF
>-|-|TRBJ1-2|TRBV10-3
TGTGCCATCAGTGAGGGCTTCCCGGGGGGCTACACCTTC
CAISEGFPGGYTF
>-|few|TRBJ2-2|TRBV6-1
TGTGCCAGCAGTGAAGGACAGGATTACACCGGGGAGCTGTTTTTT
CASSEGQDYTGELFF
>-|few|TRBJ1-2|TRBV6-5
TGTGCCAGCAGTTACACCGCAGGGGAGGATGGCTACACCTTC
CASSYTAGEDGYTF
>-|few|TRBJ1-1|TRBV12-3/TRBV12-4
TGTGCCAGCAGGATGCCTGGGATGAACACTGAAGCTTTCTTT
CASRMPGMNTEAFF
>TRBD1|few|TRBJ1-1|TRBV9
TGTGCCAGCAGCGTAGGGCAGGGGGCGGAAGCTTTCTTT
CASSVGQGAEAFF
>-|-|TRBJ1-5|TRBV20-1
TGCAGTGCTGCCCCGGGCAATCAGCCCCAGCATTTT
CSAAPGNQPQHF
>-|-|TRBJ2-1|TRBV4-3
TGCGCCAGCAGCCTCAACCGGTGGGTCTCCTACAATGAGCAGTTCTTC
CASSLNRWVSYNEQFF
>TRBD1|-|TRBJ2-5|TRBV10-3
TGTGCCATCAGACAGGGGGAGACCCAGTACTTC
CAIRQGETQYF
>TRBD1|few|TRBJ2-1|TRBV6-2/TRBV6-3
TGTGCCAGCCACCCCCGGACAGGGTCCTACAATGAGCAGTTCTTC
CASHPRTGSYNEQFF
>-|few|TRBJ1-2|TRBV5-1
TGCGCCAGCAGCTTGGAGTCCAGGACCTATGGCTACACCTTC
CASSLESRTYGYTF
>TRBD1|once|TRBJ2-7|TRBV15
TGTGCCACCAGCCCCCGGACAGGGGAGGTTGAGATTGAAAAGCAGTACTTC
CATSPRTGEVEIEKQYF
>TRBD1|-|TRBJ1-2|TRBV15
TGTGCCACCAGCAGAGATGGGGCAGGGGGCATCTATGGCTACACATTC
CATSRDGAGGIYGYTF
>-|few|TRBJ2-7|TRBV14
TGTGCCAGCAGCCAAGATGTGGGGAGCGAGCAGTACTTC
CASSQDVGSEQYF
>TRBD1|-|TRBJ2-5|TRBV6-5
TGTGCCAGCAGGACAGGGTCCACGCCCCAGTACTTC
CASRTGSTPQYF